A single sample is the source of the 19 T cell receptor beta chains below, sequenced in a study of T cell clonotyping in hematopoietic cell transplantation (dated by TCRdb to the early 2020s). This sample's time point label indicates: 100 days after allo-HCT. Library creation used the immunoSEQ multiplex PCR assay. The table was pulled from immuneACCESS by TCRdb, which kept in-frame rearrangements only. Such tables lose some clones; where checked, under half of the loss comes from unresolved V genes, and the rest has no known cause. The sample table shows 6,000 to 9,000 clones, and approximately 90% are seen once. Together, the top ten hold 5.5% of the sample. Sequenced material: PBMCs, taken 100 days after allogeneic stem cell transplant. The origin of the receptors is a male patient between 45 and 59 years old who had an allogeneic stem cell transplant from a related donor, so the T cells may come from the graft donor. Some clones in this sample may be carry-over from other donors' samples.

The rearrangement links TRBV30 to TRBJ1-2, with 8 positions matching TRBD1. The CDR3 spans 14 residues. Germline CDR1 and CDR2: GTSNPN and SVGIG (reference sequence). Trimming took 6 bases from V and 4 from J; bases not matched to a gene: 10. This CDR3 is CACFRDRILYGYTF. The CDR3 coding sequence is TGTGCCTGCTTCCGGGACAGGATACTCTATGGCTACACCTTC.

V gene TRBV5-4 combines with J gene TRBJ2-1, with TRBD2 identical over 8 bases. Germline CDR1 reads SGHNT; CDR2 reads YYREEE (reference sequence). The CDR3 totals 17 residues. The V gene end was trimmed by 4 bases and the J gene end by 4 bases; junction bases not matched to a gene: 13. CDR3 DNA sequence: TGTGCCAGCAGCAGGAGGCTTGGGCGGGGGGAATACAATGAGCAGTTCTTC. This codes for CASSRRLGRGEYNEQFF.

This clone was counted only a few times. The V and J genes are TRBV4-1 and TRBJ1-5; a weak D match, TRBD1 (5 bases). V lost 0 bases and J lost 5, with 11 bases in between. This CDR3 spans 15 amino acids. Germline V gene lookup returns CDR1 MGHRA and CDR2 YSYEKL. This CDR3 reads CASSQDLVGDQPQHF. The CDR3 nucleotides read TGCGCCAGCAGCCAAGATCTAGTAGGGGATCAGCCCCAGCATTTT.

The V gene is TRBV5-1, the J gene TRBJ2-3; D gene uncertain. V dropped 8 bases and J dropped 7 bases, with 11 bases sitting between them. The CDR3 is 11 residues long. Germline V CDR1 and CDR2: SGHRS, YFSETQ. CDR3 loop: CASSQAHTQYF. The DNA for the CDR3 is TGCGCCAGTAGCCAGGCACATACGCAGTATTTT.

On this clone: A junction end diverges from the germline sequence, so it may reflect a read error. Other DNA sequences within the sample encode an identical CDR3. The chain joins TRBV6-6 to TRBJ1-4; TRBD1 aligns across 10 bases. The V gene's germline CDR1 is MNHNY and CDR2 SVGAGI (reference sequence). The CDR3 runs 14 residues. CDR3 protein: CASSGDRGVEKLFF. The CDR3 nucleotides read TGCGCCAGCAGTGGGGACAGGGGAGTCGAAAAACTGTTTTTT.

The CDR3 coding sequence is TGTGCCAGCAGCGGGACAGGAAGCGGGGAGCTGTTTTTT. It encodes CASSGTGSGELFF. This rearrangement joins TRBV7-2 to TRBJ2-2; 8 nucleotides line up with TRBD1. The CDR3 contains 13 residues. V gave up 5 bases and J gave up 7 bases; unmatched junction bases: 3. Germline lookup yields CDR1 SGHTA and CDR2 FQGNSA.

Here the CDR3 reads CASSLRAGRNTEAFF. CDR3 coding DNA: TGTGCCAGCAGCTTAAGGGCAGGGAGGAACACTGAAGCTTTCTTT. The chain employs TRBV11-1 and TRBJ1-1; D might be TRBD1 (5 bases). The V and J ends lost 2 bases and 1 base respectively, with 11 bases between them. The CDR3 has 15 amino acids. Per germline, CDR1 SGHAT and CDR2 FQDESV (reference sequence).

The V gene is TRBV29-1, the J gene TRBJ1-2, with 7 bases fitting TRBD1. V shed 3 bases and J 4 bases; nucleotides not matched to a gene: 8. Germline V CDR1 and CDR2: SQVTM, ANQGSEA. This CDR3 has 14 amino acids. CDR3 protein: CSVEPTGAPYGYTF. The CDR3 coding sequence is TGCAGCGTTGAGCCCACAGGGGCACCCTATGGCTACACCTTC.

The V gene is TRBV7-9, the J gene TRBJ1-1; D is perhaps TRBD1 (6 bases). Trimming removed 3 bases from V and 0 bases from J, with 8 bases in between. CDR1 and CDR2 from the germline V gene are SEHNR and FQNEAQ (reference sequence). The CDR3 contains 14 residues. CDR3: CASSLTGLNTEAFF. CDR3 bases: TGTGCCAGCAGCTTGACAGGACTGAACACTGAAGCTTTCTTT.

This chain connects TRBV2 to TRBJ1-6, with D uncertain. Between the trimmed V and J ends, which lost 11 bases and 9 bases, there was a span of 14 bases. Germline V gene lookup returns CDR1 SNHLY and CDR2 FYNNEI. There are 12 residues in the CDR3. CDR3 sequence reads: CAGWGLGSPLHF. CDR3 in DNA: TGTGCCGGCTGGGGTTTAGGTTCACCCCTCCACTTT.

The chain couples TRBV5-4 to TRBJ1-6; no firm D call. The V and J ends lost 3 bases and 7 bases respectively, with 14 bases between them. Germline CDR1 SGHNT, CDR2 YYREEE (reference sequence). The CDR3 totals 15 residues. CDR3 nucleotides: TGTGCCAGCAGCTCGGAGTTAAGGGCAAATTCACCCCTCCACTTT. It encodes CASSSELRANSPLHF.

In its sample, this clone was seen a few times. The chain uses TRBV30 and TRBJ2-3, with 8 bases fitting TRBD1. Germline V gene data show CDR1 as GTSNPN and CDR2 as SVGIG (reference sequence). This CDR3 has 13 amino acids. V lost 5 bases to trimming and J lost 5 bases; unmatched junction nucleotides: 6. The CDR3: CAWGTGWGDTQYF. DNA of the CDR3: TGTGCCTGGGGGACAGGATGGGGAGATACGCAGTATTTT.

The chain links TRBV7-2 to TRBJ1-1, with D perhaps TRBD1 (6 bases). This CDR3 is built from 14 residues. Trimming stripped 5 bases from V and 4 bases from J, with 14 bases between. Germline CDR1 is SGHTA and CDR2 is FQGNSA. In nucleotides, the CDR3 is TGTGCCAGCAGCCGCGGGGGGGCGGGCACTGAAGCTTTCTTT. Its translation: CASSRGGAGTEAFF.

This sequence joins TRBV28 and TRBJ1-6; D gene uncertain. V lost 7 bases and J 8 bases, leaving 6 bases between the germline ends. Per the germline V gene, CDR1 is MDHEN and CDR2 is SYDVKM. This CDR3 region has 11 residues. The CDR3 DNA reads TGTGCCAGCACCTCCCATTCACCCCTCCACTTT. Protein: CASTSHSPLHF.

This chain joins TRBV29-1 and TRBJ2-2; weak D call: TRBD1 (6 bases). CDR3 length equals 13 residues. CDR1 is SQVTM and CDR2 is ANQGSEA in the germline V gene. The V gene lost 5 bases and the J gene lost 2 bases, with 9 bases spanning the gap. In DNA, the CDR3 is TGCAGCGTTCAACAGGGAAACACCGGGGAGCTGTTTTTT. Its translation is CSVQQGNTGELFF.

The CDR3 loop is CASSLRTGGTDTQYF. The CDR3, as DNA: TGTGCCAGCAGTCTTCGGACAGGGGGCACAGATACGCAGTATTTT. This chain uses TRBV28 with TRBJ2-3, with 9 bases fitting TRBD1. The V segment lost 5 bases and the J segment 1 base; nucleotides outside the gene matches: 4. CDR1 MDHEN and CDR2 SYDVKM come from the germline V gene. The CDR3 runs to 15 residues.

J is TRBJ2-7 and V is TRBV30; weak D call: TRBD2 (5 bases). There are 11 residues in the CDR3. CDR1 GTSNPN and CDR2 SVGIG come from the germline V gene (reference sequence). Trimming left V 2 bases short and J 4 bases short, with 6 bases between. Written as DNA, the CDR3 is TGTGCCTGGAGTACGGGGTACGAGCAGTACTTC. This gives the protein CAWSTGYEQYF. The full variable domain, with the rest looked up from reference TRBV30 and TRBJ2-7, is SQTIHQWPATLVQPVGSPLSLECTVEGTSNPNLYWYRQAAGRGLQLLFYSVGIGQISSEVPQNLSASRPQDRQFILSSKKLLLSDSGFYLCAWSTGYEQYFGPGTRLTVT.

V usage is TRBV5-6 and J usage is TRBJ1-5; weak D call: TRBD1 (5 bases). The germline V and J ends were trimmed by 4 bases and 13 bases, with 24 bases remaining between them. The CDR3 extends over 15 amino acids. Germline loops: CDR1 SGHDT, CDR2 YYEEEE. The CDR3 loop reads CASSTWGRGGVEQHF. CDR3 DNA sequence: TGTGCCAGCAGCACGTGGGGTCGGGGGGGTGTGGAACAGCATTTT.

The chain is built from TRBV7-8 and TRBJ1-1, with a weak D call TRBD1 (5 bases). This CDR3 is built from 13 residues. The V gene's germline CDR1 is SGHVS and CDR2 FQNEAQ. The V and J ends lost 1 base and 4 bases respectively, with 7 bases between them. CDR3 sequence reads: CASSLGQGTEAFF. CDR3 coding DNA: TGTGCCAGCAGCTTAGGGCAGGGCACTGAAGCTTTCTTT.